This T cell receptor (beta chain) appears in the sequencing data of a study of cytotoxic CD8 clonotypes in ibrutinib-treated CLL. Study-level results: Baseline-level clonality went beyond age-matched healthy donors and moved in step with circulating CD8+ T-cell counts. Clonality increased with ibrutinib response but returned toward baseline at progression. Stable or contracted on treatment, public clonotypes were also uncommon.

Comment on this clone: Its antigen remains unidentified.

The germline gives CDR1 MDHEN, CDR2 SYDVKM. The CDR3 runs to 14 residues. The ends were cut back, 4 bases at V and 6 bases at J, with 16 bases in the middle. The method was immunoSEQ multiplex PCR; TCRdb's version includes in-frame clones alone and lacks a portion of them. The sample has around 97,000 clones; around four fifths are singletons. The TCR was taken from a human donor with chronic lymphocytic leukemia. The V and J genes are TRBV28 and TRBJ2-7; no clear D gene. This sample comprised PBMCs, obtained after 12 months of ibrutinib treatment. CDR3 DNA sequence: TGTGCCAGCAGTTCGCACGGTCTGCCCCTCGAGCAGTACTTC. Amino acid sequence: CASSSHGLPLEQYF.